This TCR beta chain derives from a study of cytomegalovirus exposure and HLA in healthy donors. Trimming left V 0 bases short and J 7 bases short, with 19 bases between. The CDR3 consists of 16 residues. Germline CDR1 LGHNA, CDR2 YSLEER. Primers: 60 Vbeta forward and 13 Jbeta reverse. Only in-frame clones appear in the TCRdb table, and some are missing; sequencing was by immunoSEQ multiplex PCR. This table holds roughly 34,000 clones, more than 65% found once. This sequence was found in a woman under 30 in good health and CMV-seronegative. Sequenced material: PBMCs. The chain combines TRBV4-3 with TRBJ2-7; D is uncertain. In DNA form, the CDR3 reads TGCGCCAGCAGCCAAGATTGGCAGCCCCAGGAATGGGAGCAGTACTTC. Its translation is CASSQDWQPQEWEQYF.